Below, one TCR beta chain is given with its context. Losses at the gene ends were 6 bases for V and 5 bases for J; bases not matched to a gene: 6. The CDR3 contains 13 residues. The germline V gene has CDR1 ENHRY and CDR2 SYGVKD. These data come from a study of cytomegalovirus exposure and HLA in healthy donors. Vbeta (60) and Jbeta (13) primers were used in the PCR. TCRdb keeps only in-frame clones here, not all; method: immunoSEQ multiplex PCR. The sample shows fewer than 200,000 clones, approximately 77% of them seen only once. This chain links TRBV10-3 with TRBJ2-5; TRBD2 aligns across 7 bases. Material for sequencing was PBMCs. This sequence originates from a male donor in good health and CMV-seronegative. The CDR3 spells CAISSGTRETQYF. CDR3 nucleotide sequence: TGTGCCATCAGCAGCGGGACCCGCGAGACCCAGTACTTC.